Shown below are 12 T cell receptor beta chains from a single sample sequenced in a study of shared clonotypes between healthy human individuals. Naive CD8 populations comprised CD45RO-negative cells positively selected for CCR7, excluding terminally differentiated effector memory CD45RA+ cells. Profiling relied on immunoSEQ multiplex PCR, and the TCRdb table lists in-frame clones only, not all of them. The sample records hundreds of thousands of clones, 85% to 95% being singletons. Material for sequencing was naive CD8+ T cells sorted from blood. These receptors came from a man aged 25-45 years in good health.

CDR3 loop: CASSYSVQLAKNIQYF. Here the CDR3 DNA reads TGTGCCAGCAGTTACTCCGTACAGCTAGCCAAAAACATTCAGTACTTC. The rearrangement joins TRBV6-5 to TRBJ2-4; D gene uncertain. Germline CDR1 and CDR2: MNHEY and SVGAGI. The CDR3 is 16 residues long. V lost 0 bases and J 0 bases, leaving 9 bases between the germline ends.

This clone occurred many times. The CDR3 DNA sequence: TGTGCCAGCAGCGCAGGGGTTAGTAGCACAGATACGCAGTATTTT. As protein: CASSAGVSSTDTQYF. The chain employs TRBV5-6 and TRBJ2-3, with a possible D match to TRBD1 (6 bases). Germline CDR1 reads SGHDT; CDR2 reads YYEEEE. This CDR3 is built from 15 residues. V lost 4 bases, J lost 0 bases, and 12 bases lay in between.

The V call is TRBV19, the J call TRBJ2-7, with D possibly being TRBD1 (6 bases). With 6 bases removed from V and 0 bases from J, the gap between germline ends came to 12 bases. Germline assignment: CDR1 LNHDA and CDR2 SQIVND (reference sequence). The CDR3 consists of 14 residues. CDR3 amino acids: CASRPGQSSYEQYF. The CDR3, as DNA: TGTGCCAGTAGACCAGGACAGAGCTCCTACGAGCAGTACTTC.

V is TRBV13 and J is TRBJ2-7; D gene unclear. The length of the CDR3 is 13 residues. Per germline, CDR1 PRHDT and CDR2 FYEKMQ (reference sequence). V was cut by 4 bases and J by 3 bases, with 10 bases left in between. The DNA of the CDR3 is TGTGCCAGCAGCTGGCTAGGGAACTACGAGCAGTACTTC. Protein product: CASSWLGNYEQYF.

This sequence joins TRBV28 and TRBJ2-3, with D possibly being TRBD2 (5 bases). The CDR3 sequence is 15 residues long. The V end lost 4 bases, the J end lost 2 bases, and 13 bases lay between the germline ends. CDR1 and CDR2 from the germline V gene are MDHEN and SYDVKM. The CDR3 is CASSSLATHTDTQYF. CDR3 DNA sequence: TGTGCCAGCAGTTCCCTAGCAACTCACACAGATACGCAGTATTTT.

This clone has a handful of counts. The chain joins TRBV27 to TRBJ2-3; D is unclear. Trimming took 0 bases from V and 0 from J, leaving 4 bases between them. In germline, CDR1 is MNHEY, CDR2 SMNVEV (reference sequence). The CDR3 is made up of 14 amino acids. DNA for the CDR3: TGTGCCAGCAGTTTATCGGCTAGCACAGATACGCAGTATTTT. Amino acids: CASSLSASTDTQYF.

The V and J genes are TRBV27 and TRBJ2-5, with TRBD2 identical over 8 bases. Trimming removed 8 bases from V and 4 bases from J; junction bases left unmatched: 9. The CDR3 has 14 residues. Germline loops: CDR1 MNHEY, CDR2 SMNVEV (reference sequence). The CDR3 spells CASRPGGARETQYF. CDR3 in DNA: TGTGCCAGCCGACCGGGGGGGGCGCGAGAGACCCAGTACTTC.

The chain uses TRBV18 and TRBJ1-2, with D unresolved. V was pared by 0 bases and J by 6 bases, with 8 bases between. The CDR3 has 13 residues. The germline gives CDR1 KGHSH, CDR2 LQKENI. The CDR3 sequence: CASSPPNGDGYTF. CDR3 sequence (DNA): TGTGCCAGCTCACCACCAAACGGTGATGGCTACACCTTC.

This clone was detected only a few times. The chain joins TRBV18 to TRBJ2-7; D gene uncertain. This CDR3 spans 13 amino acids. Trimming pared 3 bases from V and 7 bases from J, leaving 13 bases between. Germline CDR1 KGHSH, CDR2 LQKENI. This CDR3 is CASSPTVDWEQYF. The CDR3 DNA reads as TGTGCCAGCTCACCCACGGTCGACTGGGAGCAGTACTTC.

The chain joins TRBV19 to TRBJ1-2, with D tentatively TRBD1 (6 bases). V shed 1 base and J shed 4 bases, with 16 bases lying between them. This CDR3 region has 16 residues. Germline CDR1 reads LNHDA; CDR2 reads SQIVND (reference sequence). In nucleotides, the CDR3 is TGTGCCAGTAGTATAGTATCGACAGGACCGGGCTATGGCTACACCTTC. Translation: CASSIVSTGPGYGYTF. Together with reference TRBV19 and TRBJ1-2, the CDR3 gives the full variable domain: DGGITQSPKYLFRKEGQNVTLSCEQNLNHDAMYWYRQDPGQGLRLIYYSQIVNDFQKGDIAEGYSVSREKKESFPLTVTSAQKNPTAFYLCASSIVSTGPGYGYTFGSGTRLTVV.

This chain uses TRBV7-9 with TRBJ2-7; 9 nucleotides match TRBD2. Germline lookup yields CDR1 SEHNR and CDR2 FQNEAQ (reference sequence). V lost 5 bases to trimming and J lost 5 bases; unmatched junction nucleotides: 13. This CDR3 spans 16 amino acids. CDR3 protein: CASSQAGTSHSHEQYF. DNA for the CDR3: TGTGCCAGCAGCCAGGCCGGGACTAGCCATTCACACGAGCAGTACTTC.

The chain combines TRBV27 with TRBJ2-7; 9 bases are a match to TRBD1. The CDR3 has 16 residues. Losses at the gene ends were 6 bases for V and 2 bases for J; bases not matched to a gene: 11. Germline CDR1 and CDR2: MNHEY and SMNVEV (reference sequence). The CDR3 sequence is CASRGRTGVLTYEQYF. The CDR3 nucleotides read TGTGCCAGCAGGGGAAGGACAGGGGTTCTTACCTACGAGCAGTACTTC.